A single T cell receptor (beta chain) is shown here with its context. This sample stems from a study of blood T cell repertoires in COVID-19. Turning to the study itself: From T cells, B-cell-depleted T cells, or PBMCs came the material, which was cDNA or gDNA.

Libraries were prepared by immunoSEQ multiplex PCR; TCRdb keeps only in-frame clonotypes and omits some of them. Here the sample spans 35,000 to 55,000 clones, around 86% being singletons. From germline, CDR1 is SEHNR and CDR2 FQNEAQ (reference sequence). The CDR3 totals 15 residues. V lost 5 bases, J lost 1 base, and 6 bases stayed unmatched. J is TRBJ2-3 and V is TRBV7-9; 7 bases align to TRBD2. Sequencing input: peripheral blood. This receptor was taken from a man between 60 and 70 years old with active COVID-19. CDR3 in DNA: TGTGCCAGCAGCCGAAGCGGGATCCGCACAGATACGCAGTATTTT. Protein: CASSRSGIRTDTQYF.